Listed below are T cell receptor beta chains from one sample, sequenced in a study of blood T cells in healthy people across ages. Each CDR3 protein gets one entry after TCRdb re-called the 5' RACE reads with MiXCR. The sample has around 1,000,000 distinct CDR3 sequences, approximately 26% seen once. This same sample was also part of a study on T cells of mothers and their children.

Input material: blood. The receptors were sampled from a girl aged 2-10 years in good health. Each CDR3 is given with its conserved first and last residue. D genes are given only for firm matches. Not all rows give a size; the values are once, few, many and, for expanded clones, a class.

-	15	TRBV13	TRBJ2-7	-	TGTGCCAGCAGGGGCACAGACTATAGCTCCTACGAGCAGTACTTC	CASRGTDYSSYEQYF
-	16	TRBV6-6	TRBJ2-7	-	TGTGCCAGCAGTTACTCAACCAGACAGCCTACCTACGAGCAGTACTTC	CASSYSTRQPTYEQYF
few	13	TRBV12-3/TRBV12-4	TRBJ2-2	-	TGTGCCGACCCCCGGAGAGAGACCGGGGAGCTGTTTTTT	CADPRRETGELFF
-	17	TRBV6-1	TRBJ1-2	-	TGTGCCAGCAGCTGGGGAGGGGGAGCGGGGTTGGCCTATGGCTACACCTTC	CASSWGGGAGLAYGYTF
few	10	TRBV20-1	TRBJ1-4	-	TGCAGTGCTTTGAGCGAAAAACTGTTTTTT	CSALSEKLFF
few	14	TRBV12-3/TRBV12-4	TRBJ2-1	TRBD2	TGTGCCAGCAGTAGACTAGCTCTCTCCTACGAGCAGTGCTTC	CASSRLALSYEQCF
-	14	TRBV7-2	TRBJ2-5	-	TGTGCCAGCAGCTTAATTAGCTATCAAGAGACCCAGTACTTC	CASSLISYQETQYF
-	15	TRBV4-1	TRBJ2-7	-	TGCGCCAGCAGCCAAGTAGCGGCAACCTCCTACGAGCAGTACTTC	CASSQVAATSYEQYF
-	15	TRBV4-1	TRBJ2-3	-	TGCGCCAGCAGCCAAGTCGTTACTCCCACAGATACGCAGTATTTT	CASSQVVTPTDTQYF
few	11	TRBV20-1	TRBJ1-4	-	TGCAGTGCTAGAGAATACGGTCGGGTGTTTTTT	CSAREYGRVFF
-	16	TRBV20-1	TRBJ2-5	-	TGCAGTGCTAGTTTGGGGGCGGCTAAAGGGTTAAAGACCCAGTACTTC	CSASLGAAKGLKTQYF
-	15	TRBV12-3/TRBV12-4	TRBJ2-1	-	TGTGCCAGCAGTCTCGTCGGCGCCCCCTACAATGAGCAGTTCTTC	CASSLVGAPYNEQFF
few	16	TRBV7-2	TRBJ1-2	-	TGTGCCAGCAGCTTAGTAAGGCCTCTCGGGGGCTATGGCTACACCTTC	CASSLVRPLGGYGYTF
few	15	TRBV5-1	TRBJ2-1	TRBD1	TGCGCCAGCAGACCGCTTGGGACAGGTGATAATGAGCAGTTCTTC	CASRPLGTGDNEQFF
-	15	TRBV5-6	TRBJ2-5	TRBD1	TGTGCCAGCAGCTTAATGACAGGGGGTCGAAAGACCCAGTACTTC	CASSLMTGGRKTQYF
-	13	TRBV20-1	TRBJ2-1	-	TGCAGTGATAGGCTCCGGGGGATGAATGAGCAGTTCTTC	CSDRLRGMNEQFF
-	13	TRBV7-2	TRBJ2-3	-	TGTGCCAGCAGCTGGCTCCGAGTGGATACGCAGTATTTT	CASSWLRVDTQYF
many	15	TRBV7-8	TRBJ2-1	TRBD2	TGTGCCAGCAAGCTTTCGACTAGCGAGAACAATGAGCAGTTCTTC	CASKLSTSENNEQFF
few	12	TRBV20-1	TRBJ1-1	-	TGCAGTGCTGAGACGGGCCACACTGAAGCTTTCTTT	CSAETGHTEAFF
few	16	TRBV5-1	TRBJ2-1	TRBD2	TGCGCTAGCAGCTTGGCCATTGCGGGAGAAGAAGGTGAGCAGTTCTTC	CASSLAIAGEEGEQFF
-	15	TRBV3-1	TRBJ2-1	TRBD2	TGTGCCAGCAGCCAAGATCCGGGGGGGTACAATGAGCAGTTCTTC	CASSQDPGGYNEQFF
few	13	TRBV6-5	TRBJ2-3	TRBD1	TGTGCCAGCAAGGATTCAGGGGGCGCGTTCCAGTATTTT	CASKDSGGAFQYF
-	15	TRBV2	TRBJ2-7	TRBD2	TGTGCCAGCAGCGCAGCGGGGGGGCCGGGCAACGAGCAGTACTTC	CASSAAGGPGNEQYF
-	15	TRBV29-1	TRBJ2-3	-	TGCAGCGTTGTTGCGGCTAGTCCTAGCACAGATACGCAGTATTTT	CSVVAASPSTDTQYF
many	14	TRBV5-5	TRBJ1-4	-	TGTGCCAGCAGCCCCGGTGCAACTAATGAAAAACTGTTTTTT	CASSPGATNEKLFF
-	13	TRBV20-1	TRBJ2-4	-	TGCAGTGCCGACCAACCGGCAGGGAACATTCAGTACTTC	CSADQPAGNIQYF
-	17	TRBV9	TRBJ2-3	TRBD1	TGTGCCAGCAGCGTAGCTGAGACAGGGATGAGCACAGATACGCAGTATTTT	CASSVAETGMSTDTQYF
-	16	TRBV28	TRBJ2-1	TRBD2	TGTGCCAGCAGTCAAAGGGGTCTCGGGAGGAAAAATGAGCAGTTCTTC	CASSQRGLGRKNEQFF
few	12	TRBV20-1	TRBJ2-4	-	TGCAGTGCTAGAGCCCTGGGGGACATTCAGTACTTC	CSARALGDIQYF
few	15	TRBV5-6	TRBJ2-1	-	TGTGCCAGCAGCCTCAGACAGGTACTCTACAATGAGCAGTTCTTC	CASSLRQVLYNEQFF
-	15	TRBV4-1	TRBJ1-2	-	TGCGCCAGCAGCCAAGATCCGGGCACGAACTATGGCTACACCTTC	CASSQDPGTNYGYTF
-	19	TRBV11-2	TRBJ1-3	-	TGTGCCAGCAGCTCTTTGCTAGAGTACAGACTGATGGTGGGAAACACCATATATTTT	CASSSLLEYRLMVGNTIYF
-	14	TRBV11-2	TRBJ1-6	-	TGTGCCAGCAGCTTAGTGGTAGTGGATTCACCCCTCCACTTT	CASSLVVVDSPLHF
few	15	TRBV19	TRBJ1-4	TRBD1	TGTGCCAGTAGTCGGACGGACAGGGGAGATGAAAAACTGTTTTTT	CASSRTDRGDEKLFF
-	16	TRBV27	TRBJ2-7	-	TGTGCCAGCAGTGGGGCAGGGGCCATCCACTCCTACGAGCAGTACTTC	CASSGAGAIHSYEQYF
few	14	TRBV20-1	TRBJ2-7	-	TGCAGTGCTAGCGTAGTTGCTAGCCACTACGAGCAGTACTTC	CSASVVASHYEQYF
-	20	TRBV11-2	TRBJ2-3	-	TGTGCCAGCAGCCGCTACGTAAGGGGGAGTCGGGGGCGGAGTACAGCTACGCAGTATTTT	CASSRYVRGSRGRSTATQYF
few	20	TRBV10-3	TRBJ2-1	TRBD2	TGTGCCATCAGTGATCTCGCCGGGACTAGCGGGAGAGGGACCTACAATGAGCAGTTCTTC	CAISDLAGTSGRGTYNEQFF
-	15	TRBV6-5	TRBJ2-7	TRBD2	TGTGCCAGCAGTTACTTGGAGCGGGGAGCTTACGAGCAGTACTTC	CASSYLERGAYEQYF
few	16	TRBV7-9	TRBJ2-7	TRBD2	TGTGCCAGCAGCTTTGGAAAGACTAGCGGTTCCTACGAGCAGTACTTC	CASSFGKTSGSYEQYF
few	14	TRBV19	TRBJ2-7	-	TGTGCCAGTGGGAACGGGGGCTCCTCCTACGAGCAGTACTTC	CASGNGGSSYEQYF
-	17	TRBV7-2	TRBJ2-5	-	TGTGCCAGCAGCCATCCGGTCGACAGCCCGCTTCAAGAGACCCAGTACTTC	CASSHPVDSPLQETQYF
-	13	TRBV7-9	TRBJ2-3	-	TGTGCCAGCACGGACAGCACCACAGATACGCAGTATTTT	CASTDSTTDTQYF
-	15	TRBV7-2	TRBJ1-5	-	TGTGCCAGCAGCTTAGGGGCAGCGGACGGGGGGCCCCAGCATTTT	CASSLGAADGGPQHF
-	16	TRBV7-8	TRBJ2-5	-	TGTGCCAGCAGCTTAGCGGGAGGACCCGAACCAGGAGAGCAGTACTTC	CASSLAGGPEPGEQYF
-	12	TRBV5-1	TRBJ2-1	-	TGCGCCAGCGGCCTACCCCGGGCGGAGCAGTTCTTC	CASGLPRAEQFF
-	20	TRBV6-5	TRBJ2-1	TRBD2	TGTGCCAGCAGTTACGGCGCCTCTAGCGGGGGCTGGGGCGCCTACAATGAGCAGTTCTTC	CASSYGASSGGWGAYNEQFF
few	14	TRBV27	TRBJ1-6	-	TGTGCCAGCCGGTTATCCGGATCGTATTCACCCCTCCACTTT	CASRLSGSYSPLHF
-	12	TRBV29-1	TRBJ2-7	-	TGCAGCGTTGGGACGGAGACCTACGAGCAGTACTTC	CSVGTETYEQYF
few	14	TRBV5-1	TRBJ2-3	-	TGCGCCAGCAATAGTGGTAGAGTCACAGATACGCAGTATTTT	CASNSGRVTDTQYF
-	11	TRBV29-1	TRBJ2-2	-	TGCAGCGGCGAAAACACCGGGGAGCTGTTTTTT	CSGENTGELFF